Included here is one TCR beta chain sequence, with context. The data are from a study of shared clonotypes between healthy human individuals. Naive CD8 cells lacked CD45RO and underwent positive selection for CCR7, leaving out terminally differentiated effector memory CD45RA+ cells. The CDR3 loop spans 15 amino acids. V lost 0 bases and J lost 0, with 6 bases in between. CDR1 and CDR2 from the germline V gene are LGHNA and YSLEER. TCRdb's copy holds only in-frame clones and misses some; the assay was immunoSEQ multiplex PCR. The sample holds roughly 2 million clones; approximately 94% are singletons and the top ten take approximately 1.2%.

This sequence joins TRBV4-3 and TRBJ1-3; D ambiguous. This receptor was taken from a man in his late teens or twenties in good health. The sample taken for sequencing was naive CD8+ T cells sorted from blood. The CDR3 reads CASSQDGGSGNTIYF. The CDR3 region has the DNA TGCGCCAGCAGCCAAGACGGCGGCTCTGGAAACACCATATATTTT.